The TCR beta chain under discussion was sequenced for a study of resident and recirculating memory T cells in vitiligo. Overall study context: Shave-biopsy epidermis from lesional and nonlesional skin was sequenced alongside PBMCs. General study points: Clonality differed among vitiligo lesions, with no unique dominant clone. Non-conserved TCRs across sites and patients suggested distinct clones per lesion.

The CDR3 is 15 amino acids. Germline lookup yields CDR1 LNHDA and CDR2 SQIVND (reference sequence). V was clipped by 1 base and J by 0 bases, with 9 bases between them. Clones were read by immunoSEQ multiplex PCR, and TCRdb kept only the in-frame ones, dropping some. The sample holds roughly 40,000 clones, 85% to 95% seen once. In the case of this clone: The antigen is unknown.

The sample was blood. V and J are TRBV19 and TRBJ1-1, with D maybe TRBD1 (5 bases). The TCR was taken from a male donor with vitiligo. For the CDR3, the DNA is TGTGCCAGTAGTATAGGGAGGGGAATGAACACTGAAGCTTTCTTT. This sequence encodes CASSIGRGMNTEAFF.